The rows below give T cell receptor beta chains drawn from one sample of a study of blood T cell repertoires in COVID-19. Here immunoSEQ multiplex PCR was the method, and the copy in TCRdb shows in-frame clones only, minus some. The data hold 150,000 to 200,000 clones, with around 86% observed a single time. Material for sequencing was peripheral blood. The receptors here all came from a man aged 35 to 55 with active or convalescent COVID-19. CDR3s include the opening cysteine and the closing phenylalanine or tryptophan.

v_call | cdr3_aa
TRBV4-2 | CASSQRLAGGGVQETQYF
TRBV7-2 | CASSSTGGTNIQYF
TRBV11-3 | CASSPRRGLGNTIYF
TRBV11-3 | CASSAGQGAYEQYF
TRBV7-9 | CASSLRQGSGETQYF
TRBV19 | CASSTADRVNQPQHF
TRBV27 | CASRPRLQETQYF
TRBV29-1 | CSVGTEGYDTF
TRBV15 | CATSSLHTEAFF
TRBV27 | CASSPWTRMNTEAFF
TRBV6-1 | CASSEADYPYNEQFF
TRBV5-1 | CASSSTGTEQYF
TRBV4-1 | CASSPPPQTGTIYSNQPQHF
TRBV6-5 | CASIGPGGNTGELFF
TRBV4-2 | CASSPTSGRNPYEQYF
TRBV6-6 | CASSYVQSTDTQYF
TRBV6-5 | CASRAGGETQYF
TRBV3-1/TRBV3-2 | CASRLSTLNYGYTF
TRBV2 | CASMIQGATYEQYF
TRBV5-6 | CASSFSPGTGGGNSPLHF
TRBV24-1 | CATSDWAGTGYNQPQHF
TRBV6-2/TRBV6-3 | CASSDSVTRYNEQFF